The 24 T cell receptor beta chains below were found in one sample sequenced in a study of cytomegalovirus exposure and HLA in healthy donors. Primers: 60 Vbeta forward and 13 Jbeta reverse. Generated by immunoSEQ multiplex PCR, the TCRdb table keeps only in-frame clones and is missing some. This table has some 190,000 clones, about 87% appearing once. The sample comprised PBMCs. All receptors derive from a woman aged 18-35 years in good health and CMV-seronegative.

The chain uses TRBV5-6 and TRBJ1-2; TRBD1 aligns across 11 bases. This CDR3 region has 13 residues. After removal of 6 bases from V and 6 bases from J, the junction contained 4 bases not matched to a gene. Germline CDR1 reads SGHDT; CDR2 reads YYEEEE. The CDR3 loop reads CASTRTGGDGYTF. CDR3 bases: TGTGCCAGCACCAGGACAGGGGGCGATGGCTACACCTTC. Full variable domain (remainder filled in from reference TRBV5-6 and TRBJ1-2): DAGVTQSPTHLIKTRGQQVTLRCSPKSGHDTVSWYQQALGQGPQFIFQYYEEEERQRGNFPDRFSGHQFPNYSSELNVNALLLGDSALYLCASTRTGGDGYTFGSGTRLTVV.

The chain recombines TRBV18 with TRBJ1-2; 8 nucleotides match TRBD1. Germline V gives CDR1 KGHSH, CDR2 LQKENI. Unmatched junction bases numbered 11, after V lost 0 bases and J lost 5 bases. This CDR3 spans 17 amino acids. CDR3 protein: CASSPPRFGTGVYGYTF. The DNA for the CDR3 is TGTGCCAGCTCACCACCGAGATTTGGGACAGGAGTGTATGGCTACACCTTC.

In nucleotides, the CDR3 is TGTGCCAGCAGTGATTTCAGCGAAGGGGGTGCGTATTTT. Encoded protein: CASSDFSEGGAYF. This rearrangement joins TRBV2 to TRBJ2-3; possibly TRBD1 for D (6 bases). V dropped 3 bases and J dropped 14 bases, with 18 bases sitting between them. In germline, CDR1 is SNHLY, CDR2 FYNNEI. CDR3 length: 13 residues.

This clone was recorded only once. As DNA, the CDR3 is TGTGCCAGTTTTACCGACAAAACACCCTACGAGCAGTACTTC. Translation gives CASFTDKTPYEQYF. The genes are TRBV28 and TRBJ2-7, with D hard to call. This CDR3 contains 14 residues. V dropped 9 bases and J dropped 2 bases, with 17 bases sitting between them. CDR1 is MDHEN and CDR2 is SYDVKM in the germline V gene. Full variable domain (outside the CDR3, taken from reference TRBV28 and TRBJ2-7): DVKVTQSSRYLVKRTGEKVFLECVQDMDHENMFWYRQDPGLGLRLIYFSYDVKMKEKGDIPEGYSVSREKKERFSLILESASTNQTSMYLCASFTDKTPYEQYFGPGTRLTVT.

The gene calls are TRBV19 and TRBJ1-2; D gene ambiguous. Germline V CDR1 and CDR2: LNHDA, SQIVND (reference sequence). CDR3 size: 11 residues. The V end lost 8 bases, the J end lost 5 bases, and 9 bases lay between the germline ends. The CDR3 reads CASRGQYGYTF. CDR3 sequence (DNA): TGTGCCAGTCGTGGGCAGTATGGCTACACCTTC.

With respect to this clone: The CDR3 does not end in the conserved phenylalanine or tryptophan, so this is likely a read error. The rearrangement joins TRBV25-1 to TRBJ1-2, with D unclear. The V gene's germline CDR1 is MGHDK and CDR2 SYGVNS. Trimming shortened V by 5 bases and J by 2 bases, and 12 bases separated the two germline ends. This CDR3 is built from 14 residues. This chain's CDR3 is CASSPTGFNYGYTS. CDR3 coding DNA: TGTGCCAGCAGTCCTACCGGATTCAACTATGGCTACACCTCC.

This chain links TRBV7-8 with TRBJ1-5; D is possibly TRBD1 (5 bases). CDR3 size: 16 residues. The V gene's germline CDR1 is SGHVS and CDR2 FQNEAQ. Between the trimmed V and J ends, which lost 4 bases and 2 bases, there was a span of 15 bases. CDR3 in DNA: TGTGCCAGCAGCTCCAGGAACCGGGGGGGCAATCAGCCCCAGCATTTT. Protein: CASSSRNRGGNQPQHF.

The rearrangement links TRBV28 to TRBJ2-3; a weak D match, TRBD1 (7 bases). This CDR3 region has 19 residues. Germline V CDR1 and CDR2: MDHEN, SYDVKM. V dropped 2 bases and J dropped 0 bases, with 21 bases sitting between them. In nucleotides, the CDR3 is TGTGCCAGCAGTTTACGGGGGAAGGGGGCGGGGTTAAGCACAGATACGCAGTATTTT. Translation: CASSLRGKGAGLSTDTQYF.

This rearrangement joins TRBV4-1 to TRBJ2-7; weak D call: TRBD1 (5 bases). Trimming took 0 bases from V and 4 from J, leaving 16 bases between them. Germline V gene data show CDR1 as MGHRA and CDR2 as YSYEKL. CDR3 length equals 16 residues. CDR3 protein: CASSQDIARVGYEQYF. CDR3 bases: TGCGCCAGCAGCCAAGATATCGCCAGGGTGGGTTACGAGCAGTACTTC.

The rearrangement uses TRBV5-4 and TRBJ1-1, with D uncertain. There are 12 residues in the CDR3. The germline CDR1 and CDR2 sequences are SGHNT and YYREEE (reference sequence). Trimming stripped 1 base from V and 1 base from J, with 2 bases between. The CDR3 reads CASSLRNTEAFF. DNA of the CDR3: TGTGCCAGCAGCTTGCGGAACACTGAAGCTTTCTTT.

The chain carries TRBV27 and TRBJ2-5; the D gene is possibly TRBD2 (5 bases). Germline CDR1 reads MNHEY; CDR2 reads SMNVEV (reference sequence). V was trimmed by 2 bases and J by 6 bases, leaving 10 bases between them. The length of the CDR3 is 13 residues. In DNA form, the CDR3 reads TGTGCCAGCAGTTTAGAGGGTACGAAGACCCAGTACTTC. The encoded protein is CASSLEGTKTQYF.

This chain links TRBV19 with TRBJ2-7; TRBD1 agrees at 7 bases. V gave up 7 bases and J gave up 4 bases; unmatched junction bases: 4. Germline V CDR1 and CDR2: LNHDA, SQIVND (reference sequence). This CDR3 is built from 12 residues. In DNA form, the CDR3 reads TGTGCCAGTACCCAGGGGGTGTACGAGCAGTACTTC. It yields the protein CASTQGVYEQYF.

J is TRBJ2-7 and V is TRBV18; TRBD2 is a possible D gene (6 bases). In germline, CDR1 is KGHSH, CDR2 LQKENI. The CDR3 runs 16 residues. V lost 0 bases to trimming and J lost 0 bases, with 12 bases between them. This CDR3 reads CASSPPGLSFSYEQYF. CDR3 sequence (DNA): TGTGCCAGCTCACCACCGGGACTCTCTTTCTCCTACGAGCAGTACTTC.

The chain employs TRBV29-1 and TRBJ1-1; maybe TRBD1 (6 bases). Trimming stripped 8 bases from V and 1 base from J, with 14 bases between. The CDR3 totals 13 residues. Germline values: CDR1 SQVTM, CDR2 ANQGSEA. In DNA form, the CDR3 reads TGCAGCTCACAGGGTTGGAAGAACACTGAAGCTTTCTTT. Translation: CSSQGWKNTEAFF.

This chain connects TRBV7-2 to TRBJ2-7; 7 nucleotides match TRBD1. CDR1 and CDR2 from the germline V gene are SGHTA and FQGNSA. The CDR3 runs 15 residues. The V segment lost 5 bases and the J segment 4 bases; nucleotides outside the gene matches: 11. DNA for the CDR3: TGTGCCAGCAGCCCCGCCGGGACAGCGAATTACGAGCAGTACTTC. Protein: CASSPAGTANYEQYF.

The rearrangement joins TRBV5-5 to TRBJ1-4; 8 nucleotides match TRBD1. CDR3 size: 17 residues. CDR1 and CDR2 (germline): SGHKS, YYEKEE (reference sequence). Trimming removed 0 bases from V and 3 bases from J; junction bases left unmatched: 7. This CDR3 is CASSLVSGGAANEKLFF. CDR3 coding DNA: TGTGCCAGCAGCTTGGTTTCAGGGGGCGCAGCTAATGAAAAACTGTTTTTT.

Notes on this clone: The sample carries other DNA sequences with the same CDR3. The chain links TRBV6-1 to TRBJ1-5, with TRBD1 identical over 8 bases. The CDR3 sequence is 15 residues long. The germline V gene encodes CDR1 MNHNS and CDR2 SASEGT. J was trimmed by 4 bases and V by 5 bases; bases with no gene match: 7. This CDR3 reads CASSSGTGTNQPQHF. The CDR3 bases are TGTGCCAGCAGTTCCGGGACAGGAACTAATCAGCCCCAGCATTTT.

This rearrangement joins TRBV25-1 to TRBJ2-5, with 9 bases that match TRBD1. The CDR3 totals 18 residues. V was clipped by 1 base and J by 0 bases; unmatched bases: 9. Germline loops: CDR1 MGHDK, CDR2 SYGVNS. CDR3 coding DNA: TGTGCCAGCAGTGAATCTCTCGGACAGGGGATCCACCAAGAGACCCAGTACTTC. It codes for CASSESLGQGIHQETQYF.

The rearrangement uses TRBV7-2 and TRBJ1-1, with 7 bases that match TRBD1. CDR1 is SGHTA and CDR2 is FQGNSA in the germline V gene. After removal of 5 bases from V and 4 bases from J, the junction contained 4 bases not matched to a gene. The CDR3 length is 13 residues. CDR3 sequence: CASSTTGVTEAFF. The CDR3 coding sequence is TGTGCCAGCAGCACAACAGGGGTCACTGAAGCTTTCTTT.

The gene calls are TRBV28 and TRBJ1-5; possibly TRBD1 for D (5 bases). Germline CDR1 and CDR2: MDHEN and SYDVKM. The ends were cut back, 3 bases at V and 1 base at J, with 7 bases in the middle. The CDR3 length is 14 residues. The CDR3 here is CASSLTVSNQPQHF. The CDR3 DNA is TGTGCCAGCAGTTTGACAGTCAGCAATCAGCCCCAGCATTTT.

This chain connects TRBV29-1 to TRBJ1-1; 9 positions agree with TRBD1. This CDR3 has 14 amino acids. CDR1 and CDR2 from the germline V gene are SQVTM and ANQGSEA. J lost 7 bases, V lost 7 bases, and 13 bases had no gene match. DNA of the CDR3: TGCAGCGCCGATACCACAGGGGGCGGTCATGAAGCTTTCTTT. Protein sequence: CSADTTGGGHEAFF.

The gene calls are TRBV6-1 and TRBJ2-3; 11 positions agree with TRBD2. Germline CDR1 reads MNHNS; CDR2 reads SASEGT. The CDR3 is 15 amino acids. Trimming removed 4 bases from V and 4 bases from J; junction bases left unmatched: 4. CDR3 sequence reads: CASSGLAGGPDTQYF. The CDR3, as DNA: TGTGCCAGCAGTGGGCTAGCGGGGGGCCCAGATACGCAGTATTTT.

On this clone itself: The junction departs from germline at one end; a sequencing error may be responsible. This rearrangement joins TRBV7-9 to TRBJ1-1; D ambiguous. CDR1 is SEHNR and CDR2 is FQNEAQ in the germline V gene (reference sequence). This CDR3 has 16 residues. The chain's CDR3 is CSSSPLEAGLNTEAFF. CDR3 DNA: TGTTCCAGCAGCCCCCTAGAGGCGGGCCTAAACACTGAAGCTTTCTTT. The whole variable domain, remainder taken from reference TRBV7-9 and TRBJ1-1, is DTGVSQNPRHKITKRGQNVTFRCDPISEHNRLYWYRQTLGQGPEFLTYFQNEAQLEKSRLLSDRFSAERPKGSFSTLEIQRTEQGDSAMYLCSSSPLEAGLNTEAFFGQGTRLTVV.

Here the CDR3 reads CASSFQGVNTEAFF. The CDR3 bases are TGTGCCAGCAGCTTCCAGGGGGTGAACACTGAAGCTTTCTTT. The chain combines TRBV7-9 with TRBJ1-1; TRBD1 aligns across 7 bases. Looked up from germline, CDR1 is SEHNR and CDR2 is FQNEAQ (reference sequence). Germline trimming cut 3 bases from V and 0 bases from J; bases unmatched to any gene: 1. CDR3 length equals 14 residues.